This T cell receptor (beta chain) was sequenced in a study of regulatory T cells in long-lasting Graves disease. Study at large: Antithyroid drugs had been given to newly diagnosed Graves' patients for under 3 months.

TCR beta libraries were built with iRepertoire HTBI primers and Arm-PCR of CDR3 regions. TCRdb independently ran MiXCR on the multiplex PCR reads; one entry per CDR3 protein. The repertoire holds 300,000 to 400,000 distinct CDR3 sequences, 15% to 18% seen once, with 22% in the top ten. Time point specified: newly diagnosed GD, antithyroid drugs for less than 3 months. Construction of the TCR library relied on RNA isolated from PBMCs. Study-level results: Public clonotype sharing was higher in persistent than newly diagnosed patients. Study of thyroid tissue was not done, with only peripheral blood studied.

This clonotype was observed many times. Its antigen is unknown. V lost 8 bases to trimming and J lost 0 bases, with 5 bases between them. This CDR3 region has 11 residues. Per germline, CDR1 MNHNS and CDR2 SASEGT. The starting material was peripheral blood mononuclear cells (PBMCs), obtained at new diagnosis, from a patient treated with antithyroid drugs. This chain connects TRBV6-1 to TRBJ2-7, with unresolved D. The source of this sequence is a female donor with Graves disease. CDR3 nucleotides: TGTGCCAGCGGGGACTCCTACGAGCAGTACTTC. Translation: CASGDSYEQYF.